This passage covers 20 T cell receptor beta chains from one sample sequenced in a study of blood T cell repertoires in COVID-19. Method: immunoSEQ multiplex PCR; TCRdb's copy keeps in-frame clones and lacks some. The table shows 250,000 to 300,000 clones, with roughly 88% occurring only once. The sample was peripheral blood. Receptors originate from a woman between 70 and 85 years old with COVID-19, enrolled during active disease.

This clone has a single count. The V gene is TRBV30, the J gene TRBJ1-1; 11 bases map to TRBD1. The germline gives CDR1 GTSNPN, CDR2 SVGIG (reference sequence). After removal of 5 bases from V and 1 base from J, the junction contained 3 bases not matched to a gene. The CDR3 runs 14 residues. The CDR3 loop reads CAWGTGGRNTEAFF. The CDR3 DNA reads TGTGCCTGGGGGACAGGGGGGAGGAACACTGAAGCTTTCTTT.

The rearrangement joins TRBV6-6 to TRBJ1-5; 8 nucleotides line up with TRBD1. Trimming at V came to 5 bases and at J to 5 bases, leaving 8 bases not matched to a gene. The germline V gene encodes CDR1 MNHNY and CDR2 SVGAGI (reference sequence). This CDR3 spans 15 amino acids. CDR3 nucleotide sequence: TGTGCCAGCAGTACGGACAGGGCGGGGGATCAGCCCCAGCATTTT. Translation: CASSTDRAGDQPQHF.

The rearrangement uses TRBV19 and TRBJ2-3; 10 bases are a match to TRBD1. The V segment lost 4 bases and the J segment 1 base; nucleotides outside the gene matches: 5. The CDR3 sequence is 16 residues long. CDR1 is LNHDA, CDR2 SQIVND, per germline (reference sequence). The chain's CDR3 is CASSRTGTGGTDTQYF. As DNA, the CDR3 is TGTGCCAGTAGTAGGACCGGGACAGGGGGCACAGATACGCAGTATTTT. Full variable domain (missing parts from reference TRBV19 and TRBJ2-3): DGGITQSPKYLFRKEGQNVTLSCEQNLNHDAMYWYRQDPGQGLRLIYYSQIVNDFQKGDIAEGYSVSREKKESFPLTVTSAQKNPTAFYLCASSRTGTGGTDTQYFGPGTRLTVL.

The chain uses TRBV6-1 and TRBJ1-1; 8 bases fit TRBD1. Germline assignment: CDR1 MNHNS and CDR2 SASEGT. The CDR3 runs to 16 residues. The trim removed 4 bases at V and 1 base at J, leaving 8 bases unmatched. The DNA of the CDR3 is TGTGCCAGCAGTGCGGCCTCCGGGACAGGGAACACTGAAGCTTTCTTT. Protein: CASSAASGTGNTEAFF.

The CDR3 sequence is CASSAEGLNNSPLHF. In DNA form, the CDR3 reads TGTGCCAGCAGCGCCGAGGGACTGAATAATTCACCCCTCCACTTT. V usage is TRBV9 and J usage is TRBJ1-6; D might be TRBD1 (5 bases). Germline lookup yields CDR1 SGDLS and CDR2 YYNGEE. With 3 bases removed from V and 5 bases from J, the gap between germline ends came to 12 bases. The CDR3 consists of 15 residues. The variable domain in full, completed from reference TRBV9 and TRBJ1-6, reads DSGVTQTPKHLITATGQRVTLRCSPRSGDLSVYWYQQSLDQGLQFLIQYYNGEERAKGNILERFSAQQFPDLHSELNLSSLELGDSALYFCASSAEGLNNSPLHFGNGTRLTVT.

J is TRBJ2-1 and V is TRBV3-1 (or the pseudogene TRBV3-2); TRBD2 agrees at 10 bases. CDR1 is LGHDT, CDR2 YNNKEL, per germline (reference sequence). This CDR3 has 21 amino acids. V lost 1 base, J lost 3 bases, and 18 bases stayed unmatched. CDR3 protein: CASSQAIRASGSRVVYNEQFF. In DNA, the CDR3 is TGTGCCAGCAGCCAAGCAATCCGAGCTAGCGGGAGTAGGGTCGTCTACAATGAGCAGTTCTTC.

This sequence joins TRBV13 and TRBJ1-3, with a tentative D call TRBD1 (5 bases). CDR1 is PRHDT, CDR2 FYEKMQ, per germline (reference sequence). The CDR3 extends over 16 amino acids. V was pared by 4 bases and J by 0 bases, with 13 bases between. The CDR3 loop is CASSSGRALSGNTIYF. CDR3 sequence (DNA): TGTGCCAGCAGCTCGGGCAGGGCTCTCTCTGGAAACACCATATATTTT.

This chain links TRBV19 with TRBJ2-3; TRBD1 agrees at 7 bases. The CDR3 totals 16 residues. The junction had 12 bases not matched to a gene; V was cut back by 5 bases and J by 4 bases. Per the germline V gene, CDR1 is LNHDA and CDR2 is SQIVND (reference sequence). The CDR3 DNA sequence: TGTGCCAGTAGTCCCGATAGGGGGCGCGGCGCAGATACGCAGTATTTT. Translating gives CASSPDRGRGADTQYF.

This chain connects TRBV7-9 to TRBJ1-2, with D possibly being TRBD1 (5 bases). The V and J ends lost 1 base and 8 bases respectively, with 5 bases between them. CDR3 length: 11 amino acids. Germline V CDR1 and CDR2: SEHNR, FQNEAQ (reference sequence). CDR3 DNA sequence: TGTGCCAGCAGCTTAGAGGGGGGCTACACCTTC. Its protein product is CASSLEGGYTF.

The chain employs TRBV5-1 and TRBJ2-7; D remains ambiguous. The CDR3 loop spans 12 amino acids. Per germline, CDR1 SGHRS and CDR2 YFSETQ. V dropped 4 bases and J dropped 1 base, with 6 bases sitting between them. The CDR3 nucleotides are TGCGCCAGCAGCGTTACTTCCTACGAGCAGTACTTC. Its translation is CASSVTSYEQYF.

The chain carries TRBV7-2 and TRBJ1-2; TRBD1 matches at 10 bases. Unmatched junction bases numbered 11, after V lost 3 bases and J lost 4 bases. The CDR3 is 17 amino acids. The V gene's germline CDR1 is SGHTA and CDR2 FQGNSA. Here the CDR3 reads CASSLGQGSFSGYGYTF. The CDR3 bases are TGTGCCAGCAGCTTGGGACAGGGGAGTTTTAGTGGCTATGGCTACACCTTC.

The J gene is TRBJ2-1, the V gene TRBV30; weak D call: TRBD2 (5 bases). The CDR3 is 11 amino acids. Trimming pared 3 bases from V and 6 bases from J, leaving 6 bases between. Germline V gene data show CDR1 as GTSNPN and CDR2 as SVGIG (reference sequence). This chain's CDR3 is CAWRDFNEQFF. The CDR3 nucleotides are TGTGCCTGGAGGGACTTCAATGAGCAGTTCTTC.

The chain links TRBV18 to TRBJ1-1, with D perhaps TRBD1 (5 bases). The CDR3 length is 14 residues. The V and J ends lost 2 bases and 6 bases respectively, with 13 bases between them. In germline, CDR1 is KGHSH, CDR2 LQKENI. The chain's CDR3 is CASSPFRVSPEAFF. In DNA form, the CDR3 reads TGTGCCAGCTCACCATTCAGGGTGTCGCCTGAAGCTTTCTTT.

This clone is a singleton in its sample. The gene calls are TRBV5-1 and TRBJ2-6; 16 bases agree with TRBD2. V was pared by 4 bases and J by 0 bases, with 4 bases of the junction left unmatched. The CDR3 has 19 amino acids. Looked up from germline, CDR1 is SGHRS and CDR2 is YFSETQ. CDR3 nucleotides: TGCGCCAGCAGCGGGGGACTAGCGGGAGGGGTCTCTGGGGCCAACGTCCTGACTTTC. Protein sequence: CASSGGLAGGVSGANVLTF.

The CDR3 sequence: CASSGDRGRHEQYF. CDR3 bases: TGTGCCAGCAGTGGGGACAGGGGGAGGCACGAGCAGTACTTC. The chain is built from TRBV2 and TRBJ2-7; 11 bases line up with TRBD1. CDR3 size: 14 residues. Trimming removed 4 bases from V and 5 bases from J; junction bases left unmatched: 4. CDR1 and CDR2 (germline): SNHLY, FYNNEI. The full variable domain, its missing parts supplied by reference TRBV2 and TRBJ2-7, is EPEVTQTPSHQVTQMGQEVILRCVPISNHLYFYWYRQILGQKVEFLVSFYNNEISEKSEIFDDQFSVERPDGSNFTLKIRSTKLEDSAMYFCASSGDRGRHEQYFGPGTRLTVT.

This clone was seen a handful of times. The chain employs TRBV19 and TRBJ1-5, with D perhaps TRBD1 (5 bases). Trimming took off 3 bases at V and 7 bases at J, with 16 bases between the two ends. Germline CDR1 and CDR2: LNHDA and SQIVND (reference sequence). This CDR3 region has 15 residues. The CDR3 region is CASSMETVSPQPQHF. The CDR3 DNA sequence: TGTGCCAGTAGTATGGAGACAGTGTCCCCCCAGCCCCAGCATTTT.

In regard to this clone: Other DNA sequences of this sample code for an identical CDR3. V gene TRBV10-3 combines with J gene TRBJ1-2; 7 nucleotides match TRBD1. The J segment lost 4 bases and the V segment lost 3 bases, leaving 5 bases of the junction unmatched. The length of the CDR3 is 14 residues. The germline gives CDR1 ENHRY, CDR2 SYGVKD. CDR3 bases: TGTGCCATCAGTGAAGGGGGCTTGGGCTATGGCTACACCTTC. It codes for CAISEGGLGYGYTF.

This clone was found many times. This sequence joins TRBV11-3 and TRBJ1-2; no clear D gene. This CDR3 has 14 amino acids. Germline-derived CDR1 and CDR2 are SGHNT and YENEEA. V shed 5 bases and J shed 1 base, with 11 bases lying between them. CDR3 in amino acids: CASSEPTVNYGYTF. CDR3 sequence (DNA): TGTGCCAGCAGCGAACCAACAGTTAACTATGGCTACACCTTC. Full variable domain (outside the CDR3, taken from reference TRBV11-3 and TRBJ1-2): EAGVVQSPRYKIIEKKQPVAFWCNPISGHNTLYWYLQNLGQGPELLIRYENEEAVDDSQLPKDRFSAERLKGVDSTLKIQPAELGDSAVYLCASSEPTVNYGYTFGSGTRLTVV.

This chain connects TRBV27 to TRBJ1-2; 8 bases map to TRBD1. Losses at the gene ends were 3 bases for V and 7 bases for J; bases not matched to a gene: 7. The CDR3 consists of 14 residues. Germline V gene lookup returns CDR1 MNHEY and CDR2 SMNVEV (reference sequence). CDR3 amino acids: CASSFNGQGRGYTF. The CDR3 region has the DNA TGTGCCAGCAGTTTCAACGGACAGGGTCGTGGCTACACCTTC.

Only one count was recorded for this clone. For the CDR3, the DNA is TGCGCCAGCAGCCGGGGACAGGGAGGGAGCGAGCAGTACTTC. Amino acid sequence: CASSRGQGGSEQYF. The rearrangement joins TRBV5-1 to TRBJ2-7, with 9 positions matching TRBD1. J lost 6 bases, V lost 4 bases, and 8 bases had no gene match. Germline-derived CDR1 and CDR2 are SGHRS and YFSETQ. The CDR3 is 14 residues long.